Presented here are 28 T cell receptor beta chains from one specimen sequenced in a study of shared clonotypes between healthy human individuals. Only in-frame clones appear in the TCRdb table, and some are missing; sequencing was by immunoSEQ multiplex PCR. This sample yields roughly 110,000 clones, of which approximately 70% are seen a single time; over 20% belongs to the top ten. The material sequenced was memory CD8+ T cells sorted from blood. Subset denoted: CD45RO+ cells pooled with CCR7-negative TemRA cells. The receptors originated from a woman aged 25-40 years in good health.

The CDR3 region has the DNA TGTGCCAGCAGCTCAAGGGACAGGAGCTCCTACGAGCAGTACTTC. Protein: CASSSRDRSSYEQYF. The chain joins TRBV11-2 to TRBJ2-7; 8 positions agree with TRBD1. V lost 4 bases and J lost 0; bases outside the gene matches: 5. Looked up from germline, CDR1 is SGHAT and CDR2 is FQNNGV. There are 15 residues in the CDR3.

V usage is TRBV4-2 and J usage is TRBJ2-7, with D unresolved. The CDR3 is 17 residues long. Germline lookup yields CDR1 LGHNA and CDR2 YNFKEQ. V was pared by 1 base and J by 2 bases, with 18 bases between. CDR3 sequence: CASSQAVYLAETYEQYF. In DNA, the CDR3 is TGTGCCAGCAGCCAAGCTGTTTATCTTGCGGAAACCTACGAGCAGTACTTC.

CDR3 sequence (DNA): TGTGCCAGCAGTTTCCGGGCCCCCTACGAGCAGTACTTC. It translates to CASSFRAPYEQYF. The chain employs TRBV27 and TRBJ2-7; unclear D gene. Germline lookup yields CDR1 MNHEY and CDR2 SMNVEV (reference sequence). V lost 3 bases and J 2 bases, leaving 8 bases between the germline ends. The CDR3 contains 13 residues.

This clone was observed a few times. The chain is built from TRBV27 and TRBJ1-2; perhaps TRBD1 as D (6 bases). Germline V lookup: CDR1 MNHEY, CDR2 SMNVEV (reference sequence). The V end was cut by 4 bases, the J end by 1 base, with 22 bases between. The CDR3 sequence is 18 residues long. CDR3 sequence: CASSSPGGGRMNNYGYTF. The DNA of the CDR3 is TGTGCCAGCAGTTCCCCCGGTGGGGGCAGGATGAATAACTATGGCTACACCTTC.

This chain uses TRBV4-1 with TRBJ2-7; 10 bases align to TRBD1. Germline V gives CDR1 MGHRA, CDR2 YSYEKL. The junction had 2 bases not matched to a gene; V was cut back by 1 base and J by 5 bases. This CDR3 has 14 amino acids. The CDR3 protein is CASSQGTGGHEQYF. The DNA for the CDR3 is TGCGCCAGCAGCCAAGGGACAGGGGGTCACGAGCAGTACTTC.

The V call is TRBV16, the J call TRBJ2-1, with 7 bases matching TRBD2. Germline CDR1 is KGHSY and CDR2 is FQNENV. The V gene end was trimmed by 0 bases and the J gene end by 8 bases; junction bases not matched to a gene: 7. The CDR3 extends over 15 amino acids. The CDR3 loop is CASSQSRELGDEQFF. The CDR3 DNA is TGTGCCAGCAGCCAATCGCGGGAGCTCGGGGATGAGCAGTTCTTC.

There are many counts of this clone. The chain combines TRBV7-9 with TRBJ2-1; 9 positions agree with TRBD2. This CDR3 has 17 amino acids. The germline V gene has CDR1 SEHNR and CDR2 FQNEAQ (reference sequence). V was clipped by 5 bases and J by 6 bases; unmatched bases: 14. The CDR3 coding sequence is TGTGCCAGCAGCAACCACCAAGGCGGGAGGGGGATCAATGAGCAGTTCTTC. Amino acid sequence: CASSNHQGGRGINEQFF.

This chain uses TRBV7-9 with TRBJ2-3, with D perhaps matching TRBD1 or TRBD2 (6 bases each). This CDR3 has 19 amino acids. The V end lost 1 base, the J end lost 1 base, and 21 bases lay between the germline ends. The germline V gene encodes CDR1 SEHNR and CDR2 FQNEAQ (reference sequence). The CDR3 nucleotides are TGTGCCAGCAGCTTAGGGGGGGCGACCCCCCCCACACGCACAGATACGCAGTATTTT. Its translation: CASSLGGATPPTRTDTQYF.

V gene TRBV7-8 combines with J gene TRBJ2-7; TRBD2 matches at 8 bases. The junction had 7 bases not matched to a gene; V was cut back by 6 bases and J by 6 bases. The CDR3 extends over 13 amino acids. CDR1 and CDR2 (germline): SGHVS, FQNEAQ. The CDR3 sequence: CASSGAGEGEQYF. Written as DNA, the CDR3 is TGTGCCAGCAGTGGAGCGGGAGAAGGCGAGCAGTACTTC.

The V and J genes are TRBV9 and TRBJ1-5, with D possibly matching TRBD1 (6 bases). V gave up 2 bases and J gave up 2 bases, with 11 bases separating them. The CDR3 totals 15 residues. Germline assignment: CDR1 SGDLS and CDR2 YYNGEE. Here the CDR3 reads CASSVTGSGNQPQHF. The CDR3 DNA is TGTGCCAGCAGCGTCACAGGGAGCGGCAATCAGCCCCAGCATTTT.

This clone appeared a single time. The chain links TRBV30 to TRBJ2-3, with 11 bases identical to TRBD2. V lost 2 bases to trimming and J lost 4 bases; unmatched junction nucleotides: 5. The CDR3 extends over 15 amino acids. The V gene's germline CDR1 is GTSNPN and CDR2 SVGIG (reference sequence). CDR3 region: CAWSLTSGRSDTQYF. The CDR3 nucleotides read TGTGCCTGGAGTTTAACTAGCGGGAGATCAGATACGCAGTATTTT.

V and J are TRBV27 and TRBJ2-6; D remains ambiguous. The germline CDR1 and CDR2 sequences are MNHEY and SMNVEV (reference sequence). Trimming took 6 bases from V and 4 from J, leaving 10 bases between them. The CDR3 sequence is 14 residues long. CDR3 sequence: CASSHWGGANVLTF. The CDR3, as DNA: TGTGCCAGCAGCCATTGGGGAGGGGCCAACGTCCTGACTTTC. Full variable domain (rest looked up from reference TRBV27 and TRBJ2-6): EAQVTQNPRYLITVTGKKLTVTCSQNMNHEYMSWYRQDPGLGLRQIYYSMNVEVTDKGDVPEGYKVSRKEKRNFPLILESPSPNQTSLYFCASSHWGGANVLTFGAGSRLTVL.

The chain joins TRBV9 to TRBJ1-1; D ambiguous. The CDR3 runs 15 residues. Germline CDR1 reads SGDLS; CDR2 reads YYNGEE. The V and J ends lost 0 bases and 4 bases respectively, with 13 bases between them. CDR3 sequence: CASSVASAPTTEAFF. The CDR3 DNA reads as TGTGCCAGCAGCGTAGCTTCCGCTCCTACCACTGAAGCTTTCTTT.

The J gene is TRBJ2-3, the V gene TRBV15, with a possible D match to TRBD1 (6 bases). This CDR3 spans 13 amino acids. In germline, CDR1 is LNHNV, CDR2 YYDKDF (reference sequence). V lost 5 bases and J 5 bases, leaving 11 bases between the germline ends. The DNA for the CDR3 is TGTGCCACCAGCCAGGGGCATGGAGATACGCAGTATTTT. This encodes CATSQGHGDTQYF.

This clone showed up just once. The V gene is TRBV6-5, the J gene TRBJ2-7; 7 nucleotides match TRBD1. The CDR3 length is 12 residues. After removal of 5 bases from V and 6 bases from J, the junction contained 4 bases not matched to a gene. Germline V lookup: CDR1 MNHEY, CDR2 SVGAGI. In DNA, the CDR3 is TGTGCCAGCAGTCCTGACAGGGTCGAGCAGTACTTC. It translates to CASSPDRVEQYF.

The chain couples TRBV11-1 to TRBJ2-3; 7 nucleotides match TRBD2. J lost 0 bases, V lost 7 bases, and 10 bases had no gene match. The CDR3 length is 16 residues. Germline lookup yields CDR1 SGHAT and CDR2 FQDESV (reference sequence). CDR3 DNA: TGTGCCAGCACCAAGAAGAATAGCGGGAGCACAGATACGCAGTATTTT. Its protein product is CASTKKNSGSTDTQYF.

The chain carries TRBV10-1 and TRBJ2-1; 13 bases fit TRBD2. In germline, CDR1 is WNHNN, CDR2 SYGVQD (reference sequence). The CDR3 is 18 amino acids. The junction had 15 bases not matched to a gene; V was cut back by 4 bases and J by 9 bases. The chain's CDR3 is CASSGPGTSGNIYGEQFF. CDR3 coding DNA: TGCGCCAGCAGTGGCCCCGGGACTAGCGGGAATATATACGGTGAGCAGTTCTTC.

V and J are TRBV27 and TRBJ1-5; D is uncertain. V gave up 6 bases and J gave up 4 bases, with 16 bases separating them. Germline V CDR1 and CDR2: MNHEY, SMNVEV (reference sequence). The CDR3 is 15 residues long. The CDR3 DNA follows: TGTGCCAGCAGCTCGTCCTATGCCCTAAATCAGCCCCAGCATTTT. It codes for CASSSSYALNQPQHF.

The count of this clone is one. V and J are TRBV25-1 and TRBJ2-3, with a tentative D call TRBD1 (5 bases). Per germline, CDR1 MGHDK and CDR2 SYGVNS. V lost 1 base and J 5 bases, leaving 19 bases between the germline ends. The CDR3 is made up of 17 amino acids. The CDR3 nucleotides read TGTGCCAGCAGTGAATCCGGACACGCAGACGGAAAAGATACGCAGTATTTT. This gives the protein CASSESGHADGKDTQYF.

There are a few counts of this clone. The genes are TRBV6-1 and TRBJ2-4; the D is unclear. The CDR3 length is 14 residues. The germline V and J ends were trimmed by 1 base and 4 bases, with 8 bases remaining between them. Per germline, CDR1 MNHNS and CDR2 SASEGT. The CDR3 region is CASSEETGKNIQYF. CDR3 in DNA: TGTGCCAGCAGTGAAGAGACTGGGAAAAACATTCAGTACTTC.

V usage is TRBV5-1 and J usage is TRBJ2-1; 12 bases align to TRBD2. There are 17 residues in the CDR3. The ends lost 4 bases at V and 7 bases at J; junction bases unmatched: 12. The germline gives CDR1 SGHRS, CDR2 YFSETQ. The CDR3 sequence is CASSIMATSGSRNEQFF. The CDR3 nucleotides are TGCGCCAGCAGCATTATGGCGACTAGCGGGAGTAGGAATGAGCAGTTCTTC. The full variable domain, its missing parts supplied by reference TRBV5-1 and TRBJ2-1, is KAGVTQTPRYLIKTRGQQVTLSCSPISGHRSVSWYQQTPGQGLQFLFEYFSETQRNKGNFPGRFSGRQFSNSRSEMNVSTLELGDSALYLCASSIMATSGSRNEQFFGPGTRLTVL.

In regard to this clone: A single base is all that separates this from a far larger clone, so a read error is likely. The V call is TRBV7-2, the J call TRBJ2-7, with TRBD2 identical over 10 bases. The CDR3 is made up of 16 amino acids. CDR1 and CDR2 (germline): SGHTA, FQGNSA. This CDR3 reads CASSQGLAVSSYEQYF. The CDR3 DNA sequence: TGCGCCAGCAGCCAAGGACTAGCGGTTTCATCCTACGAGCAGTACTTC.

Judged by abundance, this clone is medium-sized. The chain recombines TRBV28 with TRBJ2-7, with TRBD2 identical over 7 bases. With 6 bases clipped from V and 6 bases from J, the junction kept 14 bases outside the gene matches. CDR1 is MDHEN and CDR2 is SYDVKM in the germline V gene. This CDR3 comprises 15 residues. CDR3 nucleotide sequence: TGTGCCAGCAGCCGGGGGGAGTCGGGTGTGAGCGAGCAGTACTTC. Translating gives CASSRGESGVSEQYF.

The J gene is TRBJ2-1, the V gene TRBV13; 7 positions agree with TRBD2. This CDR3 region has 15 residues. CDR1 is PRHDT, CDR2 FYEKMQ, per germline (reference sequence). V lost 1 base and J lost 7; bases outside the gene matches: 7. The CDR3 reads CASSLEGFSGNEQFF. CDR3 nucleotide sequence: TGTGCCAGCAGCTTAGAAGGTTTTAGCGGGAATGAGCAGTTCTTC.

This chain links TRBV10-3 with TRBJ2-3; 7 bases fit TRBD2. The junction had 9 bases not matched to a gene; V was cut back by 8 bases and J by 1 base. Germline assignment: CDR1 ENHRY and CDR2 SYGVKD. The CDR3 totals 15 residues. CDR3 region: CAIRQWLAGTDTQYF. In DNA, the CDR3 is TGTGCCATCCGACAGTGGCTAGCGGGCACAGATACGCAGTATTTT.

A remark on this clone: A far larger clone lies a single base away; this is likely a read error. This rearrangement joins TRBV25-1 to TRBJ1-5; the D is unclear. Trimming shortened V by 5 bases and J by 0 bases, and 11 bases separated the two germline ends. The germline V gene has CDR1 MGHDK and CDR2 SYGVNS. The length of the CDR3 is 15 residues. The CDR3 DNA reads TGTGCCAGCAGTCCGGGCTTGTATAGCAATCAGCCCCAGCATTTT. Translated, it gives CASSPGLYSNQPQHF.

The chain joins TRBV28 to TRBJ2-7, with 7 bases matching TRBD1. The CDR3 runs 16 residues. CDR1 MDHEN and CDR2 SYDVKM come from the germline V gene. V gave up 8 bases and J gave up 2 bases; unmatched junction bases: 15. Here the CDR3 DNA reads TGTGCCAGCGAAGGTCTTAACGGGACAGCCCCCTACGAGCAGTACTTC. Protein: CASEGLNGTAPYEQYF.

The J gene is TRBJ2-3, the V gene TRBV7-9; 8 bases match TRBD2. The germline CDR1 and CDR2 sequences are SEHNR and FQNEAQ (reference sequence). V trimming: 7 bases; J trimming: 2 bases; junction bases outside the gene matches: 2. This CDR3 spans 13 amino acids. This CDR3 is CASIAGYTDTQYF. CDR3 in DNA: TGTGCCAGCATAGCGGGATACACAGATACGCAGTATTTT.